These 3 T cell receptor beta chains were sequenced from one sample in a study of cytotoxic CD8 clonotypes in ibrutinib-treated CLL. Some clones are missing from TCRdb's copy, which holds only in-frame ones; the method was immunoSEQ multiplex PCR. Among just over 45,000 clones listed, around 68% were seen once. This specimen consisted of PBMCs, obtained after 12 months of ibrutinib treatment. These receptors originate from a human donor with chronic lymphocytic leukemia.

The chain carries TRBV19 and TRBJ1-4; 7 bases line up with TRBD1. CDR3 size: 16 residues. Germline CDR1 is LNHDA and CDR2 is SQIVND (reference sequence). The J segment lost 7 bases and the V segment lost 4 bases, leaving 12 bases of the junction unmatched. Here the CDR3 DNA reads TGTGCCAGTAGTAGCCGACAGGGACTTCGCAGTGAAAAACTGTTTTTT. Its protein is CASSSRQGLRSEKLFF.

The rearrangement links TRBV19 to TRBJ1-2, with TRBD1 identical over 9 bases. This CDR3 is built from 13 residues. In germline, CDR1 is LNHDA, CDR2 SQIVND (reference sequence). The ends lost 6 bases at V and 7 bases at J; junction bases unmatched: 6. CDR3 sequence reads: CASSQQGAGGYTF. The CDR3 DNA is TGTGCCAGTAGCCAACAGGGGGCTGGTGGCTACACCTTC.

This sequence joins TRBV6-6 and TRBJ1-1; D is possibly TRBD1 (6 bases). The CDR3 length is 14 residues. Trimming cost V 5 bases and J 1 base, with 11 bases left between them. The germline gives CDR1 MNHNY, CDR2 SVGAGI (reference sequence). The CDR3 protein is CASSPADRNTEAFF. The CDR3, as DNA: TGTGCCAGCAGTCCAGCGGACAGGAACACTGAAGCTTTCTTT.